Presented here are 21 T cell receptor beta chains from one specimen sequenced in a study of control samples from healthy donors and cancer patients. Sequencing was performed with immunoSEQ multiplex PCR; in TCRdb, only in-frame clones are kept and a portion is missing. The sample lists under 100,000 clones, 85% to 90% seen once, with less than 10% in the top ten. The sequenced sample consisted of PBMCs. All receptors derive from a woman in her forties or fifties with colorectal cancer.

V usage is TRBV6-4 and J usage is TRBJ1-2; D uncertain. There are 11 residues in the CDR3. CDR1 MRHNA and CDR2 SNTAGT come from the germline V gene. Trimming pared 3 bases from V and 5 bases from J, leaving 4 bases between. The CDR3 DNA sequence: TGTGCCAGCAGTGAGAAATATGGCTACACCTTC. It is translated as CASSEKYGYTF.

CDR3 amino acids: CASSERLGPSSGNTIYF. The DNA of the CDR3 is TGTGCCAGCAGCGAGAGACTAGGGCCAAGCTCTGGAAACACCATATATTTT. The V call is TRBV9, the J call TRBJ1-3; D remains unclear. CDR3 length: 17 residues. V lost 3 bases, J lost 0 bases, and 16 bases lay in between. The germline V gene has CDR1 SGDLS and CDR2 YYNGEE.

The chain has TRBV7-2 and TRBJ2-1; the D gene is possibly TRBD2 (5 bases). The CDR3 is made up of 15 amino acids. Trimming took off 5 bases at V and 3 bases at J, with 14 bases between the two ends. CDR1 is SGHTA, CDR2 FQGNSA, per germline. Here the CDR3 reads CASSPRRGLYNEQFF. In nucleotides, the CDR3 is TGTGCCAGCAGCCCCCGACGAGGACTCTACAATGAGCAGTTCTTC.

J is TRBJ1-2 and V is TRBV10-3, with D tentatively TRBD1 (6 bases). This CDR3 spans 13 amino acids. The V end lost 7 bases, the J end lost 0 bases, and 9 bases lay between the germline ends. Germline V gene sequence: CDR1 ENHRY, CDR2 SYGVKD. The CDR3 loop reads CAITAGANYGYTF. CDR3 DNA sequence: TGTGCCATCACAGCAGGGGCTAACTATGGCTACACCTTC.

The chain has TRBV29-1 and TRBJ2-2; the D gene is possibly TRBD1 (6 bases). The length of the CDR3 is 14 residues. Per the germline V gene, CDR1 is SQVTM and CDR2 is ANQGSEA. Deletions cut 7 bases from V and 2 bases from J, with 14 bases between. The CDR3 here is CSADDRSNTGELFF. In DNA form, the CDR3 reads TGCAGCGCCGACGACAGGTCTAACACCGGGGAGCTGTTTTTT.

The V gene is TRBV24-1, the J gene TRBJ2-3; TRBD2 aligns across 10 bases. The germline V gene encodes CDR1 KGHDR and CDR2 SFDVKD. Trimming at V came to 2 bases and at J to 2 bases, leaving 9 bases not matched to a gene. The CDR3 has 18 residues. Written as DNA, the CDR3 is TGTGCCACCAGTGATTCCCTGCTAGCGGGGGCCTTCACAGATACGCAGTATTTT. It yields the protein CATSDSLLAGAFTDTQYF.

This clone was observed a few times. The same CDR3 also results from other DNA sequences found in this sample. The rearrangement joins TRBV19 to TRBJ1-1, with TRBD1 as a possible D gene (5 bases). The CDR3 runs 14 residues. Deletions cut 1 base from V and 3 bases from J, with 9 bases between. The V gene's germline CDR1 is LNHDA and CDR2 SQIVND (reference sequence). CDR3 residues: CASSIGAGDTEAFF. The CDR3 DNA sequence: TGTGCCAGTAGTATAGGGGCGGGGGACACTGAAGCTTTCTTT. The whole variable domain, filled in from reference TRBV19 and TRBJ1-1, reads DGGITQSPKYLFRKEGQNVTLSCEQNLNHDAMYWYRQDPGQGLRLIYYSQIVNDFQKGDIAEGYSVSREKKESFPLTVTSAQKNPTAFYLCASSIGAGDTEAFFGQGTRLTVV.

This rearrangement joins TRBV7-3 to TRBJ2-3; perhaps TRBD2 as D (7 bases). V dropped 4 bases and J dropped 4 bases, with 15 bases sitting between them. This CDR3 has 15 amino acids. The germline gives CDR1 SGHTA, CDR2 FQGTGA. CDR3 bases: TGTGCCAGCAGCTACGTTGGGGGGGCCGCAGATACGCAGTATTTT. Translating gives CASSYVGGAADTQYF.

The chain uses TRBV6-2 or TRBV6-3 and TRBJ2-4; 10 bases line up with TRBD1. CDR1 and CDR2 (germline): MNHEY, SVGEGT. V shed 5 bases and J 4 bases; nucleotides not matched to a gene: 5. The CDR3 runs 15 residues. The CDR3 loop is CASSIEGQGKNIQYF. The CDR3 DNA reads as TGTGCCAGCAGTATCGAGGGACAGGGGAAAAACATTCAGTACTTC.

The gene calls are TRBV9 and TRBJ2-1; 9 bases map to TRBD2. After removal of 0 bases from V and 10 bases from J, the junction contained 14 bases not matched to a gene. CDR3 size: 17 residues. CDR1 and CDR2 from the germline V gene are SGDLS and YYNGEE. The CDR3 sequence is CASSVGSGGAGGPEQFF. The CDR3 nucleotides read TGTGCCAGCAGCGTAGGAAGTGGAGGAGCGGGGGGACCGGAGCAGTTCTTC.

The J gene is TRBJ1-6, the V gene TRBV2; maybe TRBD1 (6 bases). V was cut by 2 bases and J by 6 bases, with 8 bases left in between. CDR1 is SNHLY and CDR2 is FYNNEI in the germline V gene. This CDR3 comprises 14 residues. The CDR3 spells CASSERRGNSPLHF. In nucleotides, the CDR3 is TGTGCCAGCAGTGAACGCAGGGGTAATTCACCCCTCCACTTT.

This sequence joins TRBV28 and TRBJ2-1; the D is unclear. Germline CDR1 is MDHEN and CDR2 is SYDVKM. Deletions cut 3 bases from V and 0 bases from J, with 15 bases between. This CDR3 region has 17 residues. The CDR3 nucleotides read TGTGCCAGCAGTTTGCCGGTGGGATTGAGCTCCTACAATGAGCAGTTCTTC. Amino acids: CASSLPVGLSSYNEQFF.

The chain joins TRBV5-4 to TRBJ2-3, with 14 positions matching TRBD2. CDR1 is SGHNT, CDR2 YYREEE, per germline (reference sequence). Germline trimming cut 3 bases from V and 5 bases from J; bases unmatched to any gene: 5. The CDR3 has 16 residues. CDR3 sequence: CASSSGLAGGGDTQYF. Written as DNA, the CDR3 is TGTGCCAGCAGCTCTGGACTAGCGGGGGGTGGAGATACGCAGTATTTT.

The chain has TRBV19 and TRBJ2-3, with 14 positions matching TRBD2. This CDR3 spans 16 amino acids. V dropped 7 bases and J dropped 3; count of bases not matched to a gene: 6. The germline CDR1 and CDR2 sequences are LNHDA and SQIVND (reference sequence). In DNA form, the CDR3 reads TGTGCCAGTAAACCCGGGACTAGCGGGGGTACAGATACGCAGTATTTT. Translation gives CASKPGTSGGTDTQYF.

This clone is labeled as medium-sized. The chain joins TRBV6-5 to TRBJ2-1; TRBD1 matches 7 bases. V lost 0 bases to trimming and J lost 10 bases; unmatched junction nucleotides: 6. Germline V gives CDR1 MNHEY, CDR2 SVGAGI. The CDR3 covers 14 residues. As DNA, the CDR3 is TGTGCCAGCAGTTACTCCACAGGGGTCAAGGAGCAGTTCTTC. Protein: CASSYSTGVKEQFF.

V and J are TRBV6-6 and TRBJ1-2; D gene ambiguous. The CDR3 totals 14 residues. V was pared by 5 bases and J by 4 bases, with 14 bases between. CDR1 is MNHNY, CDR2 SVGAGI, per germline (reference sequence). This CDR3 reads CASSDVGRLYGYTF. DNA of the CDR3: TGTGCCAGCAGTGACGTGGGGAGGCTCTATGGCTACACCTTC.

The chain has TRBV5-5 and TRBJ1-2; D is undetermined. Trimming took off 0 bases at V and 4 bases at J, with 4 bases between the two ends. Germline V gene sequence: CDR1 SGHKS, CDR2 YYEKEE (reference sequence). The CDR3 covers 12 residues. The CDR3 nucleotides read TGTGCCAGCAGCTTGGGAAGCTATGGCTACACCTTC. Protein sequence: CASSLGSYGYTF.

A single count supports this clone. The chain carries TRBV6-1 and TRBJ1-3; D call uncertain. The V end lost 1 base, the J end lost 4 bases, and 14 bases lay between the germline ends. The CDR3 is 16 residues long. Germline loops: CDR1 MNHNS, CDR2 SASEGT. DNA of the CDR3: TGTGCCAGCAGTGAAGAGACCCGTATCTCGGGAAACACCATATATTTT. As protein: CASSEETRISGNTIYF.

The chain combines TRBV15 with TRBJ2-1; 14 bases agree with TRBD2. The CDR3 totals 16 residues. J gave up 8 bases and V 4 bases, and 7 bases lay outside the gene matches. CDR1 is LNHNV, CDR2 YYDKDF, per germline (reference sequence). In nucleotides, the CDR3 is TGTGCCACCAGCATAAAACCGGGACTAGCGGGGGATGAGCAGTTCTTC. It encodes CATSIKPGLAGDEQFF.

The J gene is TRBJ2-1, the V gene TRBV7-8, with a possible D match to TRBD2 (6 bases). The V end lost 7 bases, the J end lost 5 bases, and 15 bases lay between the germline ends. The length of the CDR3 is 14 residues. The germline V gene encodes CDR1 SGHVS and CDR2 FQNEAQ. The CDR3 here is CASNLRDLHNEQFF. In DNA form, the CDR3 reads TGTGCCAGCAACCTCCGGGACTTACACAATGAGCAGTTCTTC.

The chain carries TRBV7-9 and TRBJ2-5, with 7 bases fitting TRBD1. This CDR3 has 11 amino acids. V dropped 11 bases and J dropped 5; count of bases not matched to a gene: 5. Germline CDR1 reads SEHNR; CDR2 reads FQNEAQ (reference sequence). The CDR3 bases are TGTGCCGGGATGACAGGGGAGACCCAGTACTTC. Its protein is CAGMTGETQYF.